The 6 T cell receptor beta chains in this list originate from one sample, sequenced in a study of T cells in severe cutaneous drug reactions. Libraries were made by iRepertoire multiplex PCR with TCR subtype-specific primers for bulk and single-cell sequencing. TCRdb reprocessed the multiplex PCR reads and reports one entry per CDR3 protein, with no DNA. The ten top clones account for about 50%, within a sample of over a thousand distinct CDR3 sequences. The donors had carbamazepine-induced Stevens-Johnson syndrome or toxic epidermal necrolysis. The source material was cells from a skin blister. Source of these receptors: a human donor with a severe cutaneous adverse drug reaction.

In terms of frequency, this clonotype is medium-sized. CDR3 protein: CASSLEPGQGANTIYF. The chain is built from TRBV5-1 and TRBJ1-3; TCRdb outputs TRBD1, but without DNA this stays unchecked. Germline CDR1 and CDR2: SGHRS and YFSETQ. The CDR3 is 16 amino acids.

CDR3 region: CASSEMRSIGSYEQYF. The V gene is TRBV2, the J gene TRBJ2-7. This CDR3 has 16 residues. CDR1 is SNHLY, CDR2 FYNNEI, per germline.

This clonotype is classed as large by frequency. The chain is built from TRBV15 and TRBJ2-7. The germline V gene encodes CDR1 LNHNV and CDR2 YYDKDF (reference sequence). The CDR3 covers 13 residues. CDR3 protein: CATSKPSSYEQYF.

This clonotype shows up as medium-sized (0.01 to 0.1%) by frequency. The rearrangement joins TRBV7-2 to TRBJ2-5; without DNA, the TCRdb call of TRBD2 cannot be checked. Germline CDR1 reads SGHTA; CDR2 reads FQGNSA. The CDR3 loop spans 15 amino acids. The chain's CDR3 is CASSYVAGGLIAQYF. Full variable domain (rest looked up from reference TRBV7-2 and TRBJ2-5): GAGVSQSPSNKVTEKGKDVELRCDPISGHTALYWYRQSLGQGLEFLIYFQGNSAPDKSGLPSDRFSAERTGGSVSTLTIQRTQQEDSAVYLCASSYVAGGLIAQYFGPGTRLLVL.

Considering frequency, this clonotype is medium-sized (0.01 to 0.1%). The chain links TRBV7-2 to TRBJ1-1. The CDR3 consists of 13 residues. The germline V gene encodes CDR1 SGHTA and CDR2 FQGNSA. The CDR3 region is CASSLGGWTEAFF.

This clonotype is deemed medium-sized by its frequency. The V gene is TRBV7-8, the J gene TRBJ2-3; checking the TCRdb D call of TRBD2 is not possible without DNA. The length of the CDR3 is 18 residues. Germline V lookup: CDR1 SGHVS, CDR2 FQNEAQ. The CDR3 is CASSSLGLAGAGTDTQYF. Filled out from reference TRBV7-8 and TRBJ2-3, the complete variable domain reads GAGVSQSPRYKVAKRGQDVALRCDPISGHVSLFWYQQALGQGPEFLTYFQNEAQLDKSGLPSDRFFAERPEGSVSTLKIQRTQQEDSAVYLCASSSLGLAGAGTDTQYFGPGTRLTVL.